The 19 T cell receptor beta chains listed next were all sequenced from one sample in a study of blood T cells in healthy people across ages. The use of a sample-barcoded 5' primer and a J-beta primer mix characterized a second PCR of about 6 to 12 cycles. TCRdb fed the 5' RACE reads into MiXCR, producing one record per CDR3 protein. Seen here are 1.5 million to 2 million distinct CDR3 sequences, about two fifths observed once, and the top ten hold 20% to 25%. Sequenced material: blood. These receptors originate from a human donor in good health.

This chain connects TRBV28 to TRBJ1-1, with 9 positions matching TRBD1. Germline V gene lookup returns CDR1 MDHEN and CDR2 SYDVKM. The trim removed 6 bases at V and 1 base at J, leaving 6 bases unmatched. CDR3 length: 15 residues. DNA for the CDR3: TGTGCCAGCAGAGTACCGGGACAGGGGAACACTGAAGCTTTCTTT. Translating gives CASRVPGQGNTEAFF.

This clonotype was detected only a few times. The rearrangement uses TRBV7-2 and TRBJ2-3; maybe TRBD2 (6 bases). The CDR3 is 16 residues long. Germline loops: CDR1 SGHTA, CDR2 FQGNSA. Trimming took 4 bases from V and 0 from J, leaving 14 bases between them. The CDR3 spells CASSSNGGTSTDTQYF. CDR3 nucleotides: TGTGCCAGCAGCTCCAACGGGGGAACTAGCACAGATACGCAGTATTTT.

A few counts support this clonotype. This chain joins TRBV27 and TRBJ2-1, with TRBD2 identical over 7 bases. Losses at the gene ends were 7 bases for V and 1 base for J; bases not matched to a gene: 7. Germline loops: CDR1 MNHEY, CDR2 SMNVEV (reference sequence). The CDR3 is 15 residues long. In DNA form, the CDR3 reads TGTGCCAGCACCCCCAGGACTAGTTCCTACAATGAGCAGTTCTTC. This sequence encodes CASTPRTSSYNEQFF.

This clonotype was seen ten or more times. The chain has TRBV20-1 and TRBJ2-7, with D perhaps TRBD2 (5 bases). CDR3 length: 12 residues. Trimming cost V 3 bases and J 3 bases, with 9 bases left between them. The germline V gene has CDR1 DFQATT and CDR2 SNEGSKA (reference sequence). CDR3 protein: CSASPGGYEQYF. In DNA form, the CDR3 reads TGCAGTGCTAGCCCCGGAGGCTACGAGCAGTACTTC.

This clonotype has a single count. This chain joins TRBV5-1 and TRBJ2-3; D is possibly TRBD1 (5 bases). Per germline, CDR1 SGHRS and CDR2 YFSETQ. Trimming pared 6 bases from V and 0 bases from J, leaving 11 bases between. This CDR3 has 14 amino acids. CDR3 protein: CASKTAFSTDTQYF. CDR3 in DNA: TGCGCCAGCAAGACAGCCTTTAGCACAGATACGCAGTATTTT.

This clonotype was detected a few times. The J gene is TRBJ2-1, the V gene TRBV29-1, with TRBD2 matching 11 bases. J was trimmed by 3 bases and V by 7 bases; bases with no gene match: 8. The CDR3 has 15 residues. The germline CDR1 and CDR2 sequences are SQVTM and ANQGSEA. The CDR3 reads CSAILLAGDYNEQFF. CDR3 in DNA: TGCAGCGCTATCCTACTAGCGGGGGACTACAATGAGCAGTTCTTC.

With respect to this clonotype: This may stem from a read error, because a much larger clone lies one nucleotide away. The rearrangement joins TRBV10-3 to TRBJ2-7; D may match TRBD1 or TRBD2 (7 bases each). The germline V gene encodes CDR1 ENHRY and CDR2 SYGVKD. The CDR3 consists of 13 residues. In DNA, the CDR3 is TGTGCCATCAGTGGAGACAGGGAGGGCGAGGAGTACTTC. Its translation is CAISGDREGEEYF.

This clonotype was seen a handful of times. The rearrangement uses TRBV20-1 and TRBJ2-5; no clear D gene. Germline V lookup: CDR1 DFQATT, CDR2 SNEGSKA (reference sequence). V gave up 3 bases and J gave up 5 bases, with 22 bases separating them. The CDR3 is 16 amino acids. CDR3: CSASDSYSQPEETQYF. The CDR3 bases are TGCAGTGCTAGCGATAGTTACAGCCAGCCCGAGGAGACCCAGTACTTC.

This clonotype showed up just a few times. The chain combines TRBV12-3 or TRBV12-4 with TRBJ2-1; 7 bases fit TRBD2. The V gene end was trimmed by 7 bases and the J gene end by 2 bases; junction bases not matched to a gene: 17. CDR3 length: 18 residues. The CDR3 reads CASTHRAGLAVTYNEQFF. For the CDR3, the DNA is TGTGCCAGCACCCACCGGGCCGGCCTAGCGGTTACCTACAATGAGCAGTTCTTC.

The CDR3 reads CASSLDPVGTQYF. In nucleotides, the CDR3 is TGTGCCAGCAGCTTAGATCCTGTTGGGACCCAGTACTTC. The V and J genes are TRBV11-2 and TRBJ2-5; D uncertain. Germline V CDR1 and CDR2: SGHAT, FQNNGV. The CDR3 has 13 amino acids. V lost 0 bases and J 7 bases, leaving 9 bases between the germline ends.

Of note for this clonotype: A much larger clone is a single base away; this may be a read error. V is TRBV7-2 and J is TRBJ2-5; D is uncertain. The DNA matches TRBJ2-7 better at its end, which makes the J call doubtful. The CDR3 spans 12 residues. Germline lookup yields CDR1 SGHTA and CDR2 FQGNSA. As DNA, the CDR3 is TGTGCCAGCAGCATGTCTTCCAACGAGCAGTACTTC. Its translation: CASSMSSNEQYF.

This clonotype was picked up a small number of times. The chain carries TRBV6-6 and TRBJ2-7; 10 positions match TRBD1. This CDR3 region has 16 residues. Per the germline V gene, CDR1 is MNHNY and CDR2 is SVGAGI (reference sequence). The V segment lost 4 bases and the J segment 4 bases; nucleotides outside the gene matches: 10. The CDR3 region has the DNA TGTGCCAGCAGTTTACGGGACAGGGGATATGATTACGAGCAGTACTTC. Translating gives CASSLRDRGYDYEQYF.

The chain uses TRBV5-5 and TRBJ1-4; D not certain. Trimming cost V 2 bases and J 6 bases, with 17 bases left between them. The CDR3 has 16 residues. CDR1 and CDR2 (germline): SGHKS, YYEKEE (reference sequence). The CDR3 DNA reads TGTGCCAGCAGCTTTCACTTCCAACCATCCCATGAAAAACTGTTTTTT. It encodes CASSFHFQPSHEKLFF. The entire variable domain, with the rest obtained from reference TRBV5-5 and TRBJ1-4, is as follows: DAGVTQSPTHLIKTRGQQVTLRCSPISGHKSVSWYQQVLGQGPQFIFQYYEKEERGRGNFPDRFSARQFPNYSSELNVNALLLGDSALYLCASSFHFQPSHEKLFFGSGTQLSVL.

This clonotype was detected only once. The gene calls are TRBV30 and TRBJ2-7; maybe TRBD2 (6 bases). CDR1 GTSNPN and CDR2 SVGIG come from the germline V gene (reference sequence). The V end lost 5 bases, the J end lost 0 bases, and 14 bases lay between the germline ends. The CDR3 contains 14 residues. For the CDR3, the DNA is TGTGCCTGGGCCGGGGGTCCTCTCTCCTACGAGCAGTACTTC. It yields the protein CAWAGGPLSYEQYF.

This clonotype has a handful of counts. The chain combines TRBV11-2 with TRBJ2-4, with TRBD1 identical over 9 bases. The J call is uncertain, as TRBJ2-5 better fits the DNA end. CDR1 and CDR2 (germline): SGHAT, FQNNGV. CDR3 size: 17 residues. The CDR3 DNA follows: TGTGCCAGCAGCTTATCATTTGGTCGGACAGGGGAGGAGACCCAGTACTTC. The encoded protein is CASSLSFGRTGEETQYF.

This rearrangement joins TRBV12-3 or TRBV12-4 to TRBJ1-2, with D possibly being TRBD1 (6 bases). With 6 bases removed from V and 4 bases from J, the gap between germline ends came to 21 bases. CDR3 length: 16 residues. CDR3 residues: CASSPYLAGGPYGYTF. CDR3 nucleotides: TGTGCCAGCAGCCCGTACCTTGCGGGGGGGCCCTATGGCTACACCTTC.

The chain couples TRBV29-1 to TRBJ2-4; perhaps TRBD2 as D (6 bases). The germline V and J ends were trimmed by 4 bases and 7 bases, with 11 bases remaining between them. Looked up from germline, CDR1 is SQVTM and CDR2 is ANQGSEA. This CDR3 contains 12 residues. The CDR3 sequence: CSVALEGNIQYF. In DNA, the CDR3 is TGCAGCGTTGCACTGGAGGGGAACATTCAGTACTTC.

The chain carries TRBV4-1 and TRBJ2-2; tentative D call: TRBD2 (6 bases). Trimming left V 0 bases short and J 6 bases short, with 17 bases between. Per the germline V gene, CDR1 is MGHRA and CDR2 is YSYEKL. The CDR3 spans 17 residues. The CDR3 is CASSQEGPPGGAGELFF. The DNA of the CDR3 is TGCGCCAGCAGCCAAGAGGGGCCCCCTGGAGGGGCCGGGGAGCTGTTTTTT.

There are many counts of this clonotype. The chain couples TRBV12-3 or TRBV12-4 to TRBJ1-2, with D uncertain. The germline V and J ends were trimmed by 2 bases and 4 bases, with 8 bases remaining between them. CDR3 length equals 13 residues. CDR3 DNA sequence: TGTGCCAGCAGTTTATCCGGACGCTATGGCTACACCTTC. Its translation is CASSLSGRYGYTF.